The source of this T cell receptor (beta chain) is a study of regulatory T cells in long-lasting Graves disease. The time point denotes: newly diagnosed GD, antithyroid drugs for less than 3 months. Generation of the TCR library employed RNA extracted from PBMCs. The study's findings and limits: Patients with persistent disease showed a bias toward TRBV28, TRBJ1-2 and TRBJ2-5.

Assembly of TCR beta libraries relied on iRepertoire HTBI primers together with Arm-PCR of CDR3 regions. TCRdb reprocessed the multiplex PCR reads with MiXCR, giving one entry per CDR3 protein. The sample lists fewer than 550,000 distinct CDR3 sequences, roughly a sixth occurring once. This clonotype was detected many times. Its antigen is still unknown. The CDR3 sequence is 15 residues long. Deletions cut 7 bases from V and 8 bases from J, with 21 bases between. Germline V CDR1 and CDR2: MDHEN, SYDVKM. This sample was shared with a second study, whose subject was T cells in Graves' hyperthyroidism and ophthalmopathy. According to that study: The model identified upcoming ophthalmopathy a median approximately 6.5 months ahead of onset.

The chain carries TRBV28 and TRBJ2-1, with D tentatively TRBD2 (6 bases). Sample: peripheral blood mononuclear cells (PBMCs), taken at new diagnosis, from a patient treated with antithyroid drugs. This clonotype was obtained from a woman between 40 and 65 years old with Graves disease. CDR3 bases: TGTGCCAGCACCGGGGAAGGCGGGGAGGTACATGAGCAGTTCTTC. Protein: CASTGEGGEVHEQFF.